Listed below are T cell receptor beta chains from one sample, sequenced in a study of T cells in Graves' hyperthyroidism and ophthalmopathy. Each CDR3 protein is one row after TCRdb ran MiXCR on the multiplex PCR reads. The sample lists about 200,000 distinct CDR3 sequences, about 15% occurring once. The specimen was blood. The receptors originated from a woman between 45 and 60 years old with Graves' hyperthyroidism. Each CDR3 is given with its conserved first and last residue. D genes are given only for firm matches. Clone size is stated in some rows and not others, as once, few, many or a class when expanded.

clone_size j_call v_call d_call cdr3_aa
many TRBJ1-1 TRBV12-3/TRBV12-4 . CASSLDPDGGEAFF
. TRBJ1-4 TRBV3-1 . CASSQVPRGTNEKLFF
many TRBJ1-2 TRBV15 . CATSREAGKGYGYTF
many TRBJ1-1 TRBV20-1 . CSAPGVGARNTEAFF
few TRBJ2-7 TRBV5-5 TRBD2 CASSLGTSGSLEQYF
few TRBJ2-7 TRBV9 TRBD2 CASSVDRTSGYEQYF
. TRBJ1-5 TRBV3-1 . CASSRDHSNQPQHF
few TRBJ2-3 TRBV19 . CASRIGGYTDTQYF
few TRBJ2-7 TRBV7-3 TRBD1 CASRQGSSYEQYF
many TRBJ2-5 TRBV7-2 . CASSLVQGEETQYF
few TRBJ2-3 TRBV29-1 TRBD2 CSVEDPRRGITDTQYF
. TRBJ2-1 TRBV6-1 TRBD2 CASVRTSGRSPYNEQFF
many TRBJ2-1 TRBV7-9 . CASSPVSDEQFF
many TRBJ2-7 TRBV11-1 TRBD1 CASSRRQGGGPEQYF
. TRBJ1-4 TRBV30 . CAWSVGGNEKLFF
. TRBJ2-1 TRBV24-1 . CATSDLHTFNEQFF
. TRBJ2-7 TRBV20-1 . CSSGPSYEQYF
. TRBJ1-5 TRBV12-3/TRBV12-4 TRBD1 CASSTPGQNQPQHF
many TRBJ2-7 TRBV20-1 TRBD2 CSAKREAAMDEQYF
many TRBJ2-5 TRBV28 . CASRPSRGQPQETQYF
many TRBJ2-7 TRBV18 TRBD2 CASSRQAGVKYEQYF
. TRBJ2-2 TRBV7-8 TRBD2 CACLETGFLLAGKNTGELFF
many TRBJ1-1 TRBV7-3 . CASSPMGRGLTEAFF
many TRBJ2-2 TRBV11-3 . CASSLRPTQDTGELFF
. TRBJ2-3 TRBV28 . CATKGRRTSTDTQYF
. TRBJ2-7 TRBV10-1 TRBD2 CASSTTSGRGREQYF
once TRBJ2-7 TRBV5-1 . CASSGLASSYEQYF
few TRBJ2-7 TRBV30 . CAWNGGPYEQYF
. TRBJ1-4 TRBV28 . CASGGRDEKLFF
. TRBJ1-5 TRBV7-9 . CASSPQTGENQPQHF
few TRBJ2-7 TRBV27 TRBD1 CASSLSTGNEQYF
many TRBJ2-7 TRBV18 . CASSLQDYEQYF
many TRBJ1-1 TRBV20-1 TRBD1 CSAPDRRYTEAFF
few TRBJ1-6 TRBV14 TRBD1 CASSQEGQGGNSPLHF
many TRBJ2-5 TRBV2 . CASRAQGYQETQYF
many TRBJ1-2 TRBV6-1 . CASEERTRTWYTF
few TRBJ1-2 TRBV19 TRBD1 CASSGQGQHGYTF
many TRBJ2-3 TRBV7-2 TRBD2 CASSSFLRESTDTQYF
many TRBJ2-1 TRBV2 TRBD2 CASSQLAGGGNEQFF
. TRBJ1-2 TRBV28 . CASSQDRNFPRDGYTF
many TRBJ2-7 TRBV5-4 . CASSFPGNYEQYF
many TRBJ2-5 TRBV28 . CASTRLGVKETQYF
many TRBJ1-4 TRBV27 TRBD1 CASSEDRDNEKLFF